These T cell receptor beta chains were read from a single sample in a study of blood T cell repertoires in COVID-19. Sequencing used immunoSEQ multiplex PCR; TCRdb keeps in-frame clones, though not all of them. The sample shows 270,000 or so clones, around 82% of them seen only once. What was sequenced was peripheral blood. The receptors here all came from a woman aged 18 to 35 with acute or convalescent COVID-19. Both conserved end residues are trimmed from each CDR3. D genes are given only for firm matches.

TRBJ2-3 TRBV7-8 13 TRBD2 ASRDTRGRGDTQY
TRBJ2-3 TRBV7-9 14 TRBD2 ASSAGLAGTTDTQY
TRBJ2-5 TRBV4-2 13 TRBD2 ASSPPLAGQETQY
TRBJ1-4 TRBV19 14 . ASSPRKGATNEKLF
TRBJ2-7 TRBV14 13 . ASSQDWAGLGEQY
TRBJ2-7 TRBV21-1 16 . ASSKTGTSGRYPYEQY
TRBJ2-7 TRBV5-1 15 TRBD1 ASSPGMTDRGPYEQY
TRBJ2-7 TRBV27 14 TRBD2 ASRQAAGGPVDEQY
TRBJ2-3 TRBV18 11 . ASSPRGTDTQY
TRBJ1-6 TRBV30 14 . AWSPTRSSYNSPLH
TRBJ2-7 TRBV6-5 14 TRBD2 ASSYPGLAGSYEQY
TRBJ2-5 TRBV29-1 9 . SVLSQETQY